Below, one TCR beta chain is given with its context. This clone's antigen is unknown. Per-base quality was not reported, and no clone a single base away is much larger than it. Trimming costs V 4 bases and J 6 bases, and their ends lie 15 bases apart. Spanning cysteine to phenylalanine, the CDR3 consists of 14 amino acids. Of the read, only the CDR3 DNA is kept; its 42 bases are in frame from base 1. For CDR1 and CDR2, the germline V gene (reference sequence) lists LGHDT and YNNKEL. TCRbeta CDR3 regions were amplified from genomic DNA by means of the immunoSEQ Assay, a bias-controlled multiplex PCR. The authors' pipeline ran thus. Nucleated cell counts per sample were estimated from amplification of reference gene primers within the assay. To quantify the absolute abundance of each unique TCRbeta CDR3 rearrangement, sequence reads were collapsed and filtered. For each sample, productive Simpson clonality was calculated as the square root of Simpson's diversity index across productive rearrangements. TCRdb took this table from immuneACCESS and kept in-frame rearrangements with V and J called. Such tables lack part of the clones; where checked against another copy, unresolved V genes explain under half of the gap, and the rest is unexplained. From that table come the V and J calls and clone size; the DNA was used to work out D and trimming. The sample records 350,000 or so clones, about 87% of which are singletons. Together, the top ten hold around 1.6% of the sample.

The data stem from a study of blood T cell repertoires in COVID-19 (TCRdb year 2020). With respect to the entire study: Collaborator samples came from the United States, Italy and Spain and covered acute and convalescent phases of COVID-19. The samples were drawn from the first 160 participants of the ongoing ImmuneRACE study and from 1,254 subjects provided by 6 global collaborators. The repertoires were released in a freely available public database meant as a resource for research on the immune response to SARS-CoV-2. Deeply sampled blood TCRbeta repertoires from subjects exposed to, actively infected with, or recovered from COVID-19 were included in the dataset. Where HLA class I and class II types were available, the types were taken from metadata supplied by the sample provider, not from assay-based typing. Nearly every sample came with metadata listing a de-identified subject ID, COVID-19 status, age in years and sex. The prospective study material was composed of cDNA or gDNA derived from T cells, B-cell-depleted T cells, or PBMCs.

One collaborating source in Seattle enrolled patients while the patients were actively infected and followed the patients over time throughout the course of disease. Collaborating institutions collected whole blood in K2EDTA tubes following their own protocols. For TCRbeta analysis, collaborators shipped samples in one of three forms: frozen whole blood, isolated PBMCs, or DNA extracted from either of those sample types. Beyond this particular receptor, the publication reports: Clinical and demographic metadata were provided uncurated, with the amount varying by source and participant.

The chain couples TRBV3-1 (or the pseudogene TRBV3-2) to TRBJ1-2, with TRBD1 tentatively as D gene (6 bases match). This clonotype originated in a woman in her twenties or thirties with COVID-19, enrolled during active disease. Sequenced input: peripheral blood. The CDR3 here reads CASSRLDRDDGYTF. The DNA is as follows: TGTGCCAGCAGCCGCCTGGACAGAGATGATGGCTACACCTTC.